The source of this T cell receptor beta chain is a study of T-cell memory formation after mild COVID-19. Across the study: Largely, the TCR clusters proved donor specific. Study-wide findings and caveats: Contracting clones from day 15 to 85 had balanced CD4/CD8; later expanders favoured CD4+. CD4+ contracting clones lay mainly in CM and EM, CD8+ ones in EMRA.

On this clonotype itself: Antigen: not known.

The germline V gene encodes CDR1 DFQATT and CDR2 SNEGSKA (reference sequence). V shed 0 bases and J 2 bases; nucleotides not matched to a gene: 14. The CDR3 has 18 amino acids. Researchers used 5'RACE with constant-segment primers to make TCR alpha and TCR beta cDNA libraries that carry sample barcodes and UMIs. A single record per CDR3 protein comes from TCRdb applying MiXCR to the 5' RACE reads. The sample records about 600,000 distinct CDR3 sequences, roughly 20% being singletons. V gene TRBV20-1 combines with J gene TRBJ2-3; 7 positions agree with TRBD2. The sequencing input was PBMCs or a T cell subset sorted from them (not recorded which). This clonotype was sampled from an adult woman who had mild COVID-19 (a few samples of this study predate the infection). Cell type and time point are not known. The CDR3 coding sequence is TGCAGTGCTAGAGATTGGCGCCTCCGGGACTATAACACAGATACGCAGTATTTT. Amino acids: CSARDWRLRDYNTDTQYF.